Included here is one T cell receptor beta chain sequence, with context. Its antigen is not identified. This specimen comes from a study of cytomegalovirus exposure and HLA in healthy donors. Primers for the PCR totalled 60 Vbeta and 13 Jbeta. Method: immunoSEQ multiplex PCR; TCRdb's copy keeps in-frame clones and lacks some. This sample has roughly 100,000 clones; around two thirds occur once, and the top ten carry roughly 2.7%. Study-wide points: Presence/absence analysis assumed near-uniform sequencing depth across donors. CMV antigen specificity of a few CMV-associated chains was confirmed in vitro.

Samples came from healthy bone marrow donors. The TCR comes from a man in his forties or fifties in good health and CMV-seropositive. Sample: PBMCs.

This chain's CDR3 is CASSWSLSYDEQFF. The DNA for the CDR3 is TGTGCCAGTAGTTGGTCCCTCTCCTATGATGAGCAGTTCTTC. J is TRBJ2-1 and V is TRBV19, with D unclear. The CDR3 is 14 residues long. From germline, CDR1 is LNHDA and CDR2 SQIVND (reference sequence). The ends were cut back, 5 bases at V and 8 bases at J, with 16 bases in the middle. Full variable domain (rest looked up from reference TRBV19 and TRBJ2-1): DGGITQSPKYLFRKEGQNVTLSCEQNLNHDAMYWYRQDPGQGLRLIYYSQIVNDFQKGDIAEGYSVSREKKESFPLTVTSAQKNPTAFYLCASSWSLSYDEQFFGPGTRLTVL.